Each of the 5 T cell receptor beta chains below was sequenced from the same sample in a study of identical twins. TCRdb used MiXCR to reprocess the 5' RACE reads, holding one entry per CDR3 protein. The sample holds 550,000 to 700,000 distinct CDR3 sequences, less than 25% seen once. The sample was also linked to a second study, of T cells expressing NK-cell markers.

The sample was PBMCs. The origin of the receptors is a woman under 30 in good health.

The DNA of the CDR3 is TGTGCCAGCAGCAAACTCGACCGCTACGAGCAGTACTTC. This sequence encodes CASSKLDRYEQYF. The J gene is TRBJ2-7, the V gene TRBV11-2; D uncertain. Per germline, CDR1 SGHAT and CDR2 FQNNGV. V shed 5 bases and J shed 3 bases, with 11 bases lying between them. The CDR3 has 13 amino acids. The complete variable domain, with remaining parts taken from reference TRBV11-2 and TRBJ2-7, reads EAGVAQSPRYKIIEKRQSVAFWCNPISGHATLYWYQQILGQGPKLLIQFQNNGVVDDSQLPKDRFSAERLKGVDSTLKIQPAKLEDSAVYLCASSKLDRYEQYFGPGTRLTVT.

This clonotype showed up just a few times. This chain uses TRBV9 with TRBJ2-3; D is unclear. Deletions cut 0 bases from V and 10 bases from J, with 9 bases between. Germline loops: CDR1 SGDLS, CDR2 YYNGEE. This CDR3 is built from 12 residues. The CDR3 sequence: CASSVAGLAQYF. CDR3 nucleotides: TGTGCCAGCAGCGTAGCCGGCCTCGCGCAGTATTTT.

This clonotype was counted ten times or more. The chain is built from TRBV6-1 and TRBJ2-2; D is possibly TRBD1 (6 bases). CDR1 is MNHNS and CDR2 is SASEGT in the germline V gene. Trimming removed 6 bases at V and 6 bases at J, with 11 bases between. This CDR3 region has 13 residues. The CDR3 reads CASRQTGSGELFF. DNA for the CDR3: TGTGCCAGCAGACAAACAGGGTCCGGGGAGCTGTTTTTT.

The chain links TRBV9 to TRBJ2-3, with D perhaps matching TRBD1 (6 bases). The CDR3 extends over 17 amino acids. Trimming stripped 3 bases from V and 2 bases from J, with 19 bases between. Germline V gene sequence: CDR1 SGDLS, CDR2 YYNGEE. The CDR3 DNA reads TGTGCCAGCAGCGCGCAAGACAGGACCGGGTACACAGATACGCAGTATTTT. Amino acid sequence: CASSAQDRTGYTDTQYF.

This clonotype occurred a few times. The chain couples TRBV29-1 to TRBJ1-4; no definite D call. The germline CDR1 and CDR2 sequences are SQVTM and ANQGSEA. This CDR3 region has 11 residues. Between the trimmed V and J ends, which lost 4 bases and 8 bases, there was a span of 8 bases. The CDR3 nucleotides read TGCAGCGTTGGTGGAAACGAAAAACTGTTTTTT. Encoded protein: CSVGGNEKLFF.